Sequencing of this T cell receptor beta chain was carried out in a study of patients and donors after allogeneic stem cell transplantation. Germline V gives CDR1 MNHEY, CDR2 SMNVEV (reference sequence). Trimming shortened V by 3 bases and J by 5 bases, and 8 bases separated the two germline ends. This CDR3 region has 13 residues. This clonotype was seen a few times. One entry per CDR3 protein, called by TCRdb with MiXCR from the RT-PCR reads. The sample lists hundreds of thousands of distinct CDR3 sequences; around 14% were seen once. The sample consisted of blood, either unsorted or a sorted T cell fraction (not recorded which). The chain uses TRBV27 and TRBJ1-5; D gene ambiguous. This TCR was recovered from a human donor who was either an allogeneic HSCT recipient or a stem cell or donor lymphocyte infusion donor (not recorded which). It is not recorded whose cells these are; they may come from a transplant donor. DNA for the CDR3: TGTGCCAGCAGTTTCTTCCCTGATCAGCCCCAGCATTTT. Residues: CASSFFPDQPQHF.